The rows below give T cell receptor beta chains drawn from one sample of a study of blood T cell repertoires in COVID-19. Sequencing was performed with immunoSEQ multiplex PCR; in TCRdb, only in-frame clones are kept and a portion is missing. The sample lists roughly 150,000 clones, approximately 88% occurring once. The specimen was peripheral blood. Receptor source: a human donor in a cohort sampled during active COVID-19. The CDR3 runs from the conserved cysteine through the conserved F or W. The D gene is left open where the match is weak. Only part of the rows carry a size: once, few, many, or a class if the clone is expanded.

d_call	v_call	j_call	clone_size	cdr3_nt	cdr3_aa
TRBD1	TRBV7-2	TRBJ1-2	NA	TGTGCCAGCAGCTTAGCGCTTAATATTTACAGGGGTGGCTATGGCTACACCTTC	CASSLALNIYRGGYGYTF
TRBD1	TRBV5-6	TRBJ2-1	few	TGTGCCAGCAGCCCAGCCCCCAGGGGGCTCACCTACAATGAGCAGTTCTTC	CASSPAPRGLTYNEQFF
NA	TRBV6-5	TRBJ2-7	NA	TGTGCCAGCAGTCCTTCCCGGGACACCACCTACGAGCAGTACTTC	CASSPSRDTTYEQYF
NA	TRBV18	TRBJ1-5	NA	TGTGCCAGCTCACCAGGGGGCAAGCCCCAGCATTTT	CASSPGGKPQHF
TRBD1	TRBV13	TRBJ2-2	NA	TGTGCCAGCAGTACCCAGGGACAGGGGAACACCGGGGAGCTGTTTTTT	CASSTQGQGNTGELFF
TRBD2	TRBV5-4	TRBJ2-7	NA	TGTGCCAGCCGGGGGGAGGGGACCTACGAGCAGTACTTC	CASRGEGTYEQYF
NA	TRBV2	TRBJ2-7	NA	TGTGCCAGCCTGGCCAGGGCCTACGAGCAGTACTTC	CASLARAYEQYF
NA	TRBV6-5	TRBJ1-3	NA	TGTGCCAGCAGTTACTCGAGGGATTCGGGAAACACCATATATTTT	CASSYSRDSGNTIYF
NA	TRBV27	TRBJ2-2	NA	TGTGCCAGCAGTTTATCATACAGGGTACACACCGGGGAGCTGTTTTTT	CASSLSYRVHTGELFF
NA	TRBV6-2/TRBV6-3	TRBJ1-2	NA	TGTGCCAGCAGTTTTCGAGGGCAGGCCTCGCGGTATGGCTACACCTTC	CASSFRGQASRYGYTF
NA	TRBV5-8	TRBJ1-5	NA	TGTGCCAGCAGCTTGCTTCAGCCCCAGCATTTT	CASSLLQPQHF
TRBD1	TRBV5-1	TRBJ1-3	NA	TGCGCCAGCAGCTTTCTGGGACAGGGGGCTTCGGGAAACACCATATATTTT	CASSFLGQGASGNTIYF
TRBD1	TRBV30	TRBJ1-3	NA	TGTGCCTGGATCGGGACAGGGGGCGGAAACACCATATATTTT	CAWIGTGGGNTIYF
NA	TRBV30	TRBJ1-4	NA	TGTGCCTGGAGTCGGGCTAATGAAAAACTGTTTTTT	CAWSRANEKLFF
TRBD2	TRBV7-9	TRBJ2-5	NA	TGTGCCAGCAGCCCTCGTGGGTTTAGCGGGGGAGTACAAGAGACCCAGTACTTC	CASSPRGFSGGVQETQYF
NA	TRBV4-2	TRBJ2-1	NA	TGTGCCAGCAGCCAAGAGGAATCTAGCCACGCACTCAATGAGCAGTTCTTC	CASSQEESSHALNEQFF
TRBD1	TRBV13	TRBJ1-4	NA	TGTGCCAGCAGCTTCGGACAGGGACGGGAAAAACTGTTTTTT	CASSFGQGREKLFF
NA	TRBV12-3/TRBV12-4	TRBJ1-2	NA	TGTGCCAGCAGCTCAGGGTCTGGCTACACCTTC	CASSSGSGYTF
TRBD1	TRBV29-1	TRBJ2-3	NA	TGCAGCGTTGATTGGGACAGGGAAAAAGATACGCAGTATTTT	CSVDWDREKDTQYF
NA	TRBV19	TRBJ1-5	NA	TGTGCCAGTAGTATTTTGGGGCAGGGTGGCCAGCCCCAGCATTTT	CASSILGQGGQPQHF
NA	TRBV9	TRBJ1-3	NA	TGTGCCAGCAGCCCAGTCTCTGGAAACACCATATATTTT	CASSPVSGNTIYF
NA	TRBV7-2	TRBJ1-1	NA	TGTGCCAGCAGCTTATCAGACATGTTGGAAGCTTTCTTT	CASSLSDMLEAFF
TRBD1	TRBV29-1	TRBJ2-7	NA	TGCAGCGTTGGAGCCGGGACAGGGATCCACGAGCAGTACTTC	CSVGAGTGIHEQYF
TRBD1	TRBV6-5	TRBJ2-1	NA	TGTGCCAGCAGATACACAGGGGGACATGAGCAGTTCTTC	CASRYTGGHEQFF
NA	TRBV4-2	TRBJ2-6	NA	TGTGCCAGCAGCCAGGGCTTCCTCGCTGGGGCCAACGTCCTGACTTTC	CASSQGFLAGANVLTF
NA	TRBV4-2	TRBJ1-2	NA	TGTGCCAGCAGCCAAGATGGGGGAGGAACCTACTATGGCTACACCTTC	CASSQDGGGTYYGYTF
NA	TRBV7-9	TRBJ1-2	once	TGTGCCAGCAGCTTTGGTACAGGGAACTATGGCTACACCTTC	CASSFGTGNYGYTF
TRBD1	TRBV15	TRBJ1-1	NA	TGTGCCACACGACAGGGGTCGGGCACTGAAGCTTTCTTT	CATRQGSGTEAFF
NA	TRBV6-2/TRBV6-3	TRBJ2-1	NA	TGTGCCAGCAGTAAGACTAACGGACAGTACAATGAGCAGTTCTTC	CASSKTNGQYNEQFF
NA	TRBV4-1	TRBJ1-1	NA	TGCGCCAGCAGCCAAAGGGGGTCGGGGACTGAAGCTTTCTTT	CASSQRGSGTEAFF
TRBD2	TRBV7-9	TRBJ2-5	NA	TGTGCCAGCAGCACCTCTAGCGGACAAGAGACCCAGTACTTC	CASSTSSGQETQYF
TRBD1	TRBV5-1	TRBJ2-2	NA	TGCGCCAGCAGCTTGCCGACAGGGATGACCGGGGAGCTGTTTTTT	CASSLPTGMTGELFF
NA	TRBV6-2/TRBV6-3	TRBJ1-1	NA	TGTGCCAGCAGTTTCGATGGACAGTTTGAAGCTTTCTTT	CASSFDGQFEAFF
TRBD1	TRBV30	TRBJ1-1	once	TGTGCCTGGAGTGCCCGAACCGGGACAGGGCAGGCTTTCTTT	CAWSARTGTGQAFF
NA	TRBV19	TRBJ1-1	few	TGTGCCAGTAGGGCCTCGGCAGGGTACACTGAAGCTTTCTTT	CASRASAGYTEAFF
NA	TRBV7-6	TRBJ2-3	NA	TGTGCCAGTAGCTTGTTAGGGGCCGGAGATACGCAGTATTTT	CASSLLGAGDTQYF
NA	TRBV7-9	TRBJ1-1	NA	TGTGCCAGCAGCCCCTTGGGAGGCGTCACTGAAGCTTTCTTT	CASSPLGGVTEAFF
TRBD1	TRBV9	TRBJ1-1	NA	TGTGCCAGCAGCGCGGGACAGGGAGGTATGAACACTGAAGCTTTCTTT	CASSAGQGGMNTEAFF
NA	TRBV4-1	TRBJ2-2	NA	TGCGCCAGCAGCCAGGCCAGGGAAATTGGGGAGCTGTTTTTT	CASSQAREIGELFF
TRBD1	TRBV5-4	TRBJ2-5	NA	TGTGCCAGCAGCTCACAGGGGGAGGAAGAGACCCAGTACTTC	CASSSQGEEETQYF
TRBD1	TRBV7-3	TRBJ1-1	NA	TGTGCCAGCAGCTTAACGACAGGGGGGATGAACACTGAAGCTTTCTTT	CASSLTTGGMNTEAFF
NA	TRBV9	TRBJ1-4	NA	TGTGCCAGCAGCTACAGGGCTTCAAATGAAAAACTGTTTTTT	CASSYRASNEKLFF
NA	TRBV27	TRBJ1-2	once	TGTGCCAGCAGTTCCCTTGAGGGAAGTGGCTATGGCTACACCTTC	CASSSLEGSGYGYTF
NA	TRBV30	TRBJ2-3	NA	TGTGCCTGGAGTGTAGGGGGGGCCGCAGATACGCAGTATTTT	CAWSVGGAADTQYF
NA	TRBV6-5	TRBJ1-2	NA	TGTGCCAGCAGCAACGCGGGGTTAGGCTACACCTTC	CASSNAGLGYTF
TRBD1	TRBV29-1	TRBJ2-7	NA	TGCAGCGTTGAAAAGTCCGGACAGGGCGTGTTCGAGCAGTACTTC	CSVEKSGQGVFEQYF
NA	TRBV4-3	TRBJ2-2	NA	TGCGCCAGCCAGAGGGTAGCAGGGGACACCGGGGAGCTGTTTTTT	CASQRVAGDTGELFF
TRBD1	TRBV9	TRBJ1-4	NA	TGTGCCAGCAGCTCCCGACAGGGGGGTGAAAAACTGTTTTTT	CASSSRQGGEKLFF
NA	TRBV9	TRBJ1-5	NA	TGTGCCAGCAGCGGGGGCTCGAATCAGCCCCAGCATTTT	CASSGGSNQPQHF
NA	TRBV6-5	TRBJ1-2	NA	TGTGCCAGCAGTCCAGGGGCTGGCTACACCTTC	CASSPGAGYTF
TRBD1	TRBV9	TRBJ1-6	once	TGTGCCAGCAGTGGGGGACAGGGAAGCTCCTATAATTCACCCCTCCACTTT	CASSGGQGSSYNSPLHF
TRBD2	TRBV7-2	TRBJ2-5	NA	TGTGCCAGCAGCCCCTGGACTAGCGGGGGGCAGGGAGAGACCCAGTACTTC	CASSPWTSGGQGETQYF